The 24 T cell receptor beta chains reported below all come from one sample, sequenced in a study of blood T cell repertoires in COVID-19. Clones were read by immunoSEQ multiplex PCR, and TCRdb kept only the in-frame ones, dropping some. The sample has 180,000 or so clones; approximately 84% are singletons. Sequenced material: PBMCs or T cells enriched from blood (not recorded which). All receptors derive from a man aged 40-49 years who had recovered from COVID-19.

The rearrangement links TRBV3-1 (or the pseudogene TRBV3-2) to TRBJ2-7, with 15 bases aligning to TRBD2. The J segment lost 9 bases and the V segment lost 3 bases, leaving 9 bases of the junction unmatched. There are 16 residues in the CDR3. Germline CDR1 is LGHDT and CDR2 is YNNKEL (reference sequence). CDR3 residues: CASSQAGLAGGARQYF. The CDR3 nucleotides are TGTGCCAGCAGCCAGGCCGGACTAGCGGGGGGGGCGCGGCAGTACTTC.

The rearrangement uses TRBV5-4 and TRBJ2-2, with TRBD1 matching 8 bases. V was pared by 4 bases and J by 4 bases, with 6 bases of the junction left unmatched. CDR1 is SGHNT, CDR2 YYREEE, per germline (reference sequence). This CDR3 is 15 amino acids long. CDR3 protein: CASSPDRVGTGELFF. The CDR3, as DNA: TGTGCCAGCAGCCCGGACAGGGTGGGCACCGGGGAGCTGTTTTTT.

The rearrangement uses TRBV7-2 and TRBJ1-5; a weak D match, TRBD1 (6 bases). The CDR3 spans 15 residues. Trimming took off 1 base at V and 7 bases at J, with 14 bases between the two ends. Germline V lookup: CDR1 SGHTA, CDR2 FQGNSA. DNA of the CDR3: TGTGCCAGCAGCTTAGTGGAGGGGGGGAGACAGCCCCAGCATTTT. Its translation: CASSLVEGGRQPQHF.

The rearrangement joins TRBV13 to TRBJ2-7; 8 bases are shared with TRBD1. Germline V gene sequence: CDR1 PRHDT, CDR2 FYEKMQ (reference sequence). The length of the CDR3 is 14 residues. V lost 5 bases to trimming and J lost 4 bases; unmatched junction nucleotides: 7. The CDR3 DNA sequence: TGTGCCAGCAGCCGAGGACAGGGTGGTTACGAGCAGTACTTC. It yields the protein CASSRGQGGYEQYF.

The rearrangement joins TRBV5-5 to TRBJ1-2; 11 positions agree with TRBD1. This CDR3 spans 18 amino acids. From germline, CDR1 is SGHKS and CDR2 YYEKEE (reference sequence). V trimming: 0 bases; J trimming: 7 bases; junction bases outside the gene matches: 14. CDR3 protein: CASSLDPSGTGGVAGYTF. The CDR3 DNA is TGTGCCAGCAGCTTGGATCCCTCGGGGACAGGGGGAGTCGCTGGCTACACCTTC.

This CDR3 reads CASSQGDGYTF. CDR3 DNA: TGTGCCAGCAGCCAAGGAGATGGCTACACCTTC. The J gene is TRBJ1-2, the V gene TRBV3-1 (or the pseudogene TRBV3-2); D gene uncertain. This CDR3 has 11 residues. Germline V CDR1 and CDR2: LGHDT, YNNKEL (reference sequence). V lost 1 base, J lost 6 bases, and 3 bases lay in between.

The chain has TRBV7-8 and TRBJ1-1; 9 bases align to TRBD1. CDR3 length: 16 residues. The V and J ends lost 5 bases and 1 base, in that order; junction bases with no gene match: 8. Germline V lookup: CDR1 SGHVS, CDR2 FQNEAQ. CDR3 protein: CASSPNPGQGNTEAFF. The CDR3 bases are TGTGCCAGCAGCCCGAATCCGGGACAGGGGAACACTGAAGCTTTCTTT.

The CDR3 DNA reads TGTGCCAGCAGCACACGGCCCATGGAGGGGTACGAGCAGTACTTC. Its protein product is CASSTRPMEGYEQYF. The J gene is TRBJ2-7, the V gene TRBV7-9; D perhaps matches TRBD2 (6 bases). This CDR3 has 15 residues. CDR1 and CDR2 from the germline V gene are SEHNR and FQNEAQ (reference sequence). V dropped 5 bases and J dropped 4 bases, with 18 bases sitting between them.

This chain links TRBV11-2 with TRBJ2-2; 9 bases map to TRBD1. V shed 4 bases and J 4 bases; nucleotides not matched to a gene: 4. The CDR3 loop spans 15 amino acids. Germline lookup yields CDR1 SGHAT and CDR2 FQNNGV. The CDR3 loop reads CASSSYRGPTGELFF. CDR3 nucleotide sequence: TGTGCCAGCAGCTCCTACAGGGGGCCCACCGGGGAGCTGTTTTTT.

The J gene is TRBJ1-3, the V gene TRBV7-8; a weak D match, TRBD1 (6 bases). With 4 bases removed from V and 3 bases from J, the gap between germline ends came to 16 bases. From germline, CDR1 is SGHVS and CDR2 FQNEAQ. The CDR3 has 16 amino acids. CDR3 DNA sequence: TGTGCCAGCAGCTCAATTAGGGCAGGGGATGGAAACACCATATATTTT. Its protein is CASSSIRAGDGNTIYF.

The V gene is TRBV6-5, the J gene TRBJ2-7; possibly TRBD1 for D (5 bases). Germline V gives CDR1 MNHEY, CDR2 SVGAGI. V lost 2 bases and J lost 0, with 14 bases in between. This CDR3 comprises 16 residues. The chain's CDR3 is CASSYQGPALSYEQYF. The CDR3 nucleotides read TGTGCCAGCAGTTACCAGGGTCCTGCCCTCTCCTACGAGCAGTACTTC.

J is TRBJ1-3 and V is TRBV11-2, with D possibly TRBD1 on 5 matching bases. Trimming left V 6 bases short and J 5 bases short, with 11 bases between. The CDR3 runs 13 residues. Germline lookup yields CDR1 SGHAT and CDR2 FQNNGV. CDR3 DNA sequence: TGTGCCAGCAGAGGGGTGGGGAGAAACACCATATATTTT. Translation gives CASRGVGRNTIYF.

V usage is TRBV11-3 and J usage is TRBJ2-7; D gene uncertain. This CDR3 has 13 amino acids. V gave up 5 bases and J gave up 2 bases, with 10 bases separating them. Germline V gives CDR1 SGHNT, CDR2 YENEEA. The CDR3: CASSPAGTYEQYF. DNA of the CDR3: TGTGCCAGCAGCCCAGCAGGCACCTACGAGCAGTACTTC. The whole variable domain, remainder taken from reference TRBV11-3 and TRBJ2-7, is EAGVVQSPRYKIIEKKQPVAFWCNPISGHNTLYWYLQNLGQGPELLIRYENEEAVDDSQLPKDRFSAERLKGVDSTLKIQPAELGDSAVYLCASSPAGTYEQYFGPGTRLTVT.

The rearrangement uses TRBV29-1 and TRBJ2-7, with D perhaps matching TRBD1 (6 bases). Germline CDR1 and CDR2: SQVTM and ANQGSEA. Trimming removed 0 bases at V and 1 base at J, with 10 bases between. The CDR3 runs to 14 residues. The CDR3 DNA is TGCAGCGTTGAAGATCACCAGGGGTCCTACGAGCAGTACTTC. Protein product: CSVEDHQGSYEQYF.

V gene TRBV10-3 combines with J gene TRBJ1-1, with D possibly matching TRBD1 (5 bases). CDR1 is ENHRY and CDR2 is SYGVKD in the germline V gene. The germline V and J ends were trimmed by 2 bases and 1 base, with 11 bases remaining between them. The CDR3 spans 15 residues. The CDR3 protein is CAISERVGPNTEAFF. The CDR3 DNA reads TGTGCCATCAGTGAGAGGGTGGGGCCGAACACTGAAGCTTTCTTT.

This clone has only one observation. This chain links TRBV4-2 with TRBJ2-7; 9 bases match TRBD1. This CDR3 contains 18 residues. Unmatched junction bases numbered 17, after V lost 3 bases and J lost 5 bases. Germline loops: CDR1 LGHNA, CDR2 YNFKEQ. CDR3 protein: CASSQEFTGTGSRHEQYF. The CDR3 nucleotides are TGTGCCAGCAGCCAGGAATTCACCGGGACAGGGAGCCGCCACGAGCAGTACTTC.

The V and J genes are TRBV13 and TRBJ1-3; D might be TRBD1 (5 bases). V was pared by 5 bases and J by 4 bases, with 12 bases between. The CDR3 is 14 residues long. Germline V gives CDR1 PRHDT, CDR2 FYEKMQ (reference sequence). The CDR3 region has the DNA TGTGCCAGCAGCCGATTGGGGCGCGGAAACACCATATATTTT. Its protein product is CASSRLGRGNTIYF.

This chain joins TRBV6-5 and TRBJ1-1, with a possible D match to TRBD1 (5 bases). Germline-derived CDR1 and CDR2 are MNHEY and SVGAGI. The CDR3 is made up of 14 amino acids. Trimming took off 4 bases at V and 1 base at J, with 10 bases between the two ends. CDR3 amino acids: CASSFRGQNTEAFF. CDR3 nucleotides: TGTGCCAGCAGTTTTAGAGGACAGAACACTGAAGCTTTCTTT.

This rearrangement joins TRBV3-1 (or the pseudogene TRBV3-2) to TRBJ1-1; 7 bases fit TRBD1. Trimming removed 0 bases from V and 5 bases from J; junction bases left unmatched: 6. Looked up from germline, CDR1 is LGHDT and CDR2 is YNNKEL (reference sequence). The CDR3 has 15 amino acids. The CDR3 loop is CASSQDRRGLTEAFF. Here the CDR3 DNA reads TGTGCCAGCAGCCAAGATCGAAGGGGGCTGACTGAAGCTTTCTTT.

The V gene is TRBV12-3 or TRBV12-4, the J gene TRBJ2-7, with D possibly being TRBD2 (6 bases). CDR3 length equals 13 residues. V dropped 8 bases and J dropped 3 bases, with 14 bases sitting between them. The CDR3 DNA reads as TGTGCCAGCCGCCCCGCGGGGCGCTACGAGCAGTACTTC. It codes for CASRPAGRYEQYF.

V and J are TRBV4-1 and TRBJ2-4, with 11 positions matching TRBD2. After removal of 1 base from V and 3 bases from J, the junction contained 8 bases not matched to a gene. Germline CDR1 and CDR2: MGHRA and YSYEKL. The CDR3 has 18 residues. CDR3 protein: CASSQGLAGGRGKNIQYF. CDR3 sequence (DNA): TGCGCCAGCAGCCAAGGGCTAGCGGGGGGTCGGGGCAAAAACATTCAGTACTTC.

The chain recombines TRBV6-4 with TRBJ2-3; 14 bases map to TRBD2. This CDR3 has 18 residues. The V gene end was trimmed by 5 bases and the J gene end by 6 bases; junction bases not matched to a gene: 13. The germline V gene encodes CDR1 MRHNA and CDR2 SNTAGT. In nucleotides, the CDR3 is TGTGCCAGCAGTCAAGATAGACTAGCGGGGGGGCCCGTTGATACGCAGTATTTT. Translating it yields CASSQDRLAGGPVDTQYF.

The V call is TRBV7-2, the J call TRBJ1-4; D possibly corresponds to TRBD1 (5 bases). The germline gives CDR1 SGHTA, CDR2 FQGNSA. The germline V and J ends were trimmed by 4 bases and 5 bases, with 11 bases remaining between them. CDR3 length equals 14 residues. CDR3 sequence reads: CASSSGHENEKLFF. CDR3 nucleotide sequence: TGTGCCAGCAGCTCTGGACATGAGAATGAAAAACTGTTTTTT.

This clone has only a few counts. The rearrangement joins TRBV19 to TRBJ1-2; 10 bases fit TRBD1. The germline CDR1 and CDR2 sequences are LNHDA and SQIVND (reference sequence). Trimming took 3 bases from V and 2 from J; bases not matched to a gene: 9. The CDR3 length is 17 residues. The CDR3 DNA sequence: TGTGCCAGTAGTATTATCTACCGACAGGGGGCAAACTATGGCTACACCTTC. This gives the protein CASSIIYRQGANYGYTF.